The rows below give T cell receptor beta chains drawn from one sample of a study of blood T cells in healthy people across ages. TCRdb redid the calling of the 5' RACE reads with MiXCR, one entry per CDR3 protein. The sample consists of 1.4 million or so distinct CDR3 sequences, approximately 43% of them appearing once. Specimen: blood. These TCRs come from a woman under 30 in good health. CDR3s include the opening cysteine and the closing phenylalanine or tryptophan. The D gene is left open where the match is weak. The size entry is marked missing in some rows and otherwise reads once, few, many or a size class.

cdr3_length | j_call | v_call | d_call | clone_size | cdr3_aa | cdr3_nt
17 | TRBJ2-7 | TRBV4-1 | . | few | CASSQGPPGRVSNEQYF | TGCGCCAGCAGCCAAGGTCCCCCGGGACGCGTTTCCAATGAGCAGTACTTC
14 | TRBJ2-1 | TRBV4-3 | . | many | CASSEETSWVEQFF | TGCGCCAGCAGCGAAGAAACTAGCTGGGTTGAGCAGTTCTTC
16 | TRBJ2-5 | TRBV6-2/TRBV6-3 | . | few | CASSYSGSRYQETQYF | TGTGCCAGCAGTTATTCAGGCTCTAGGTACCAAGAGACCCAGTACTTC
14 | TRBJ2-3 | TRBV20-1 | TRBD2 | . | CSAIAGGTTDAQYF | TGCAGTGCAATAGCGGGAGGGACCACAGATGCGCAGTATTTT
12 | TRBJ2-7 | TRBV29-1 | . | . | CSVEETYNEQYF | TGCAGCGTTGAGGAGACTTACAATGAGCAGTACTTC
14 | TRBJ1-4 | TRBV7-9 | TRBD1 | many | CASSIRDRVEKLFF | TGTGCCAGCAGCATCCGGGACAGGGTTGAAAAACTGTTTTTT
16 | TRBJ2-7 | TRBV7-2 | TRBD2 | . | CASSLTSGRGSYEQYF | TGTGCCAGCAGCTTAACCTCAGGGAGGGGATCCTACGAGCAGTACTTC
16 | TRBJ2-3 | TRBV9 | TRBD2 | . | CASSVGGGGITDTQYF | TGTGCCAGCAGCGTAGGAGGCGGGGGAATCACAGATACGCAGTATTTT
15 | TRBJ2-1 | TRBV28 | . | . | CASSQHRDLYNEQFF | TGTGCCAGCAGTCAACACAGGGACCTCTACAATGAGCAGTTCTTC
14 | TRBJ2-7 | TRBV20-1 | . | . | CSARDGERLYEQYF | TGCAGTGCTAGGGATGGGGAGCGGCTCTACGAGCAGTACTTC
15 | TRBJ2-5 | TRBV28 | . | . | CASTSAGSGQETQYF | TGTGCCAGCACATCGGCGGGGTCAGGCCAAGAGACCCAGTACTTC